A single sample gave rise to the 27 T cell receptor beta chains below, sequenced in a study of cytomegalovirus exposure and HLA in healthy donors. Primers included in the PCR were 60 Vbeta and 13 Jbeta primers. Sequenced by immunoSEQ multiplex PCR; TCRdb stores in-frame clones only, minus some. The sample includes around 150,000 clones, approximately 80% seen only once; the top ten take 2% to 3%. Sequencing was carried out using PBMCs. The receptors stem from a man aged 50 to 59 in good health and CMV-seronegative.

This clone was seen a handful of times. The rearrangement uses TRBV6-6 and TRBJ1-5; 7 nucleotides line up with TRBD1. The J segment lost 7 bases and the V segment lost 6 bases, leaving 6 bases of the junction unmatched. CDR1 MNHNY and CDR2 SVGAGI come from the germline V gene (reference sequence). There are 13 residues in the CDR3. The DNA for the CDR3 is TGTGCCAGCAGCCAACAGGGGTACCAGCCCCAGCATTTT. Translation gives CASSQQGYQPQHF.

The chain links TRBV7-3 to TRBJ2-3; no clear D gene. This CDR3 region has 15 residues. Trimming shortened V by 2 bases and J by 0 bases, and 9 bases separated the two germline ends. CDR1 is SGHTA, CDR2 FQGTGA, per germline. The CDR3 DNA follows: TGTGCCAGCAGCTTATTCGGCAGGAGCACAGATACGCAGTATTTT. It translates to CASSLFGRSTDTQYF.

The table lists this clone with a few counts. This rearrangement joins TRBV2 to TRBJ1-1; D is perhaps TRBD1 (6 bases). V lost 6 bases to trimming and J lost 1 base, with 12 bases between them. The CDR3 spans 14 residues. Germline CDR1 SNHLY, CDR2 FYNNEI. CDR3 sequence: CASSKDRPNTEAFF. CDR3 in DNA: TGTGCCAGCAGCAAGGACAGACCGAACACTGAAGCTTTCTTT.

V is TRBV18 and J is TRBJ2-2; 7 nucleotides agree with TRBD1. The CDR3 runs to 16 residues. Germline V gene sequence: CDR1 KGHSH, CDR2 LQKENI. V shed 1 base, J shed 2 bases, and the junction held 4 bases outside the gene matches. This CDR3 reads CASSPLTGINTGELFF. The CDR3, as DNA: TGTGCCAGCTCACCACTGACAGGGATCAACACCGGGGAGCTGTTTTTT.

The CDR3 DNA follows: TGTGCCTGGAGTGTACGTGGAGGAGAAGCTTTCTTT. Protein sequence: CAWSVRGGEAFF. The V gene is TRBV30, the J gene TRBJ1-1; D unclear. Per the germline V gene, CDR1 is GTSNPN and CDR2 is SVGIG (reference sequence). The CDR3 length is 12 residues. Deletions cut 0 bases from V and 8 bases from J, with 10 bases between. Full variable domain (rest looked up from reference TRBV30 and TRBJ1-1): SQTIHQWPATLVQPVGSPLSLECTVEGTSNPNLYWYRQAAGRGLQLLFYSVGIGQISSEVPQNLSASRPQDRQFILSSKKLLLSDSGFYLCAWSVRGGEAFFGQGTRLTVV.

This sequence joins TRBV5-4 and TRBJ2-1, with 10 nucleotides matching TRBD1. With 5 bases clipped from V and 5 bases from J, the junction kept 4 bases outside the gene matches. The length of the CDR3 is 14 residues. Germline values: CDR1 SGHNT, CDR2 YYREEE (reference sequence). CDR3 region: CASSEGQGHNEQFF. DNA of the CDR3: TGTGCCAGCAGTGAGGGACAGGGGCACAATGAGCAGTTCTTC. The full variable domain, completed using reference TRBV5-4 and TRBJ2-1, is ETGVTQSPTHLIKTRGQQVTLRCSSQSGHNTVSWYQQALGQGPQFIFQYYREEENGRGNFPPRFSGLQFPNYSSELNVNALELDDSALYLCASSEGQGHNEQFFGPGTRLTVL.

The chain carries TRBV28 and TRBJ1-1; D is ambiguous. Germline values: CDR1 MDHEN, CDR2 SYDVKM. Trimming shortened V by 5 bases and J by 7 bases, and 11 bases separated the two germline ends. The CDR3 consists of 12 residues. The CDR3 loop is CASSAGVIEAFF. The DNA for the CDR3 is TGTGCCAGCAGTGCGGGTGTCATTGAAGCTTTCTTT.

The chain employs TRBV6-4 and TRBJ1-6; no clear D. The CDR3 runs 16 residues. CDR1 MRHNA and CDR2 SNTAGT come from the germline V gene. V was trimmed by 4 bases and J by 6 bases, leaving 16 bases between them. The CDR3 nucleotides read TGTGCCAGCAGTGTCAGACGACACCGTATTAATTCACCCCTCCACTTT. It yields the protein CASSVRRHRINSPLHF.

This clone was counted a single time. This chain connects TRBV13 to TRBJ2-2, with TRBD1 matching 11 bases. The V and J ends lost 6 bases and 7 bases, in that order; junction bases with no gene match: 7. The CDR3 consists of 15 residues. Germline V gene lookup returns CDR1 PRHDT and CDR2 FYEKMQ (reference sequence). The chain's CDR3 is CASSLDRGQGGELFF. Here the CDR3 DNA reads TGTGCCAGCAGTCTGGACAGGGGGCAAGGCGGGGAGCTGTTTTTT.

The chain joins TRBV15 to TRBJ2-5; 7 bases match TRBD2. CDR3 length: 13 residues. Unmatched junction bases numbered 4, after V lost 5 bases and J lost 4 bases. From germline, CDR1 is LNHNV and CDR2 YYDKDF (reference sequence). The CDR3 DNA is TGTGCCACCAGCTCCGGGGGGACAGAGACCCAGTACTTC. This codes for CATSSGGTETQYF.

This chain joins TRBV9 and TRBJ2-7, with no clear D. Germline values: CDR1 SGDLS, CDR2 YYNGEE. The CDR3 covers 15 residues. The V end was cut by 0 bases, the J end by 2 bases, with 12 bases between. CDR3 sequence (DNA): TGTGCCAGCAGCGTAGACCCAAATGGCCCCTACGAGCAGTACTTC. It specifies CASSVDPNGPYEQYF. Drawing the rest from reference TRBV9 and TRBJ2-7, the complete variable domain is DSGVTQTPKHLITATGQRVTLRCSPRSGDLSVYWYQQSLDQGLQFLIQYYNGEERAKGNILERFSAQQFPDLHSELNLSSLELGDSALYFCASSVDPNGPYEQYFGPGTRLTVT.

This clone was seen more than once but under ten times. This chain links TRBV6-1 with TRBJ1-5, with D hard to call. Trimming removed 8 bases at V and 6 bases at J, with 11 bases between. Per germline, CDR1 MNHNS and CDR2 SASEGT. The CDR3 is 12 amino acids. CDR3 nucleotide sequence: TGTGCCAGCGCAGCGTTTTCTCAGCCCCAGCATTTT. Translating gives CASAAFSQPQHF.

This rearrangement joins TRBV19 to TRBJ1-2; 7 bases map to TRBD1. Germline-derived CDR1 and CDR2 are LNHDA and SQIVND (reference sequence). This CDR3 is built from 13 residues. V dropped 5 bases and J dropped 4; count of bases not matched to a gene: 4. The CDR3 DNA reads TGTGCCAGTAGTCCGACAGGGATCTATGGCTACACCTTC. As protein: CASSPTGIYGYTF.

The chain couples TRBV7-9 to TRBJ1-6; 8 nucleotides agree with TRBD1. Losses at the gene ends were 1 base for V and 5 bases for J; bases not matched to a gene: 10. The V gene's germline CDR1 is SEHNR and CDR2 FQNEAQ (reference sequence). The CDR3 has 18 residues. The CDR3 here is CASSLGTGTFRNNSPLHF. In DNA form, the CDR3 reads TGTGCCAGCAGCTTAGGGACAGGGACTTTTCGTAATAATTCACCCCTCCACTTT.

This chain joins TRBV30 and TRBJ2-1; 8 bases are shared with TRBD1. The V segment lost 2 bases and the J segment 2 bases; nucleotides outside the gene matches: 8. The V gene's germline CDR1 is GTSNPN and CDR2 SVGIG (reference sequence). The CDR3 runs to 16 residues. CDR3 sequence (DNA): TGTGCCTGGAGTACCCCTCGGACAGGGCCCTACAATGAGCAGTTCTTC. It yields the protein CAWSTPRTGPYNEQFF.

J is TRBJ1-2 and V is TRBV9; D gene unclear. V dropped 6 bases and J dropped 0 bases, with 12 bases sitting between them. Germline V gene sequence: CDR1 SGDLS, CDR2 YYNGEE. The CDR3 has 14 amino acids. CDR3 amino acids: CASTLQSTNYGYTF. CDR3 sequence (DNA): TGTGCCAGCACCTTGCAGTCAACTAACTATGGCTACACCTTC.

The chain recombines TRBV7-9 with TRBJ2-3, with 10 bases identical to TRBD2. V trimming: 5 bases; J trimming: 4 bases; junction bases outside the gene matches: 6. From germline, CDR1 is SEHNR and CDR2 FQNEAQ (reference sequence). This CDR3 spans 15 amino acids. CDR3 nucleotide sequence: TGTGCCAGCAGCCGACTAGCGGGCCTATCAGATACGCAGTATTTT. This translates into CASSRLAGLSDTQYF.

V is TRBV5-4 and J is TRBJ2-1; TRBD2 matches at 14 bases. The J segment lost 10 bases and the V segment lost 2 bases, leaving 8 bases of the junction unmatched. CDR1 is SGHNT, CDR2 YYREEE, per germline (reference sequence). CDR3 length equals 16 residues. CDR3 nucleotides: TGTGCCAGCAGCTTCACCGGGACTAGCGGGAGAGAGGAGCAGTTCTTC. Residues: CASSFTGTSGREEQFF.

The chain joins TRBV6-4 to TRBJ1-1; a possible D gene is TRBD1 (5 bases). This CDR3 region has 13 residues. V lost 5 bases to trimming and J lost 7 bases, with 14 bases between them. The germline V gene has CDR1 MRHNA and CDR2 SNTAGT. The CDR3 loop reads CASSPESGGEAFF. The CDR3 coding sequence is TGTGCCAGCAGTCCCGAGTCGGGGGGTGAAGCTTTCTTT.

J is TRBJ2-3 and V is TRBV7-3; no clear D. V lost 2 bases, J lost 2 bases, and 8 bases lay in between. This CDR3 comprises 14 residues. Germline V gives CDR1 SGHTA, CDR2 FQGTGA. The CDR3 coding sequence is TGTGCCAGCAGCTTAGATGACAACACAGATACGCAGTATTTT. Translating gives CASSLDDNTDTQYF.

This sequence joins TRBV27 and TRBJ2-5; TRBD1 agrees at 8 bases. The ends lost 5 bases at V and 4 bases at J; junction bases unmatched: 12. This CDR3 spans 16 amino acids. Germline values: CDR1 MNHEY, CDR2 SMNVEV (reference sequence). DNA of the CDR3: TGTGCCAGCAGTCGCAATCCAGGGGGCTTTGGAGAGACCCAGTACTTC. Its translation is CASSRNPGGFGETQYF.

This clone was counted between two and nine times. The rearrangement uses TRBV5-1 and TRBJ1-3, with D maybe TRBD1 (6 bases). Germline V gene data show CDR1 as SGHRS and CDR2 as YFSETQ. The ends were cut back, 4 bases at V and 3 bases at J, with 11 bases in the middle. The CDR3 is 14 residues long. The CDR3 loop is CASSPTDSGNTIYF. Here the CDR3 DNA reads TGCGCCAGCAGCCCGACGGACAGTGGAAACACCATATATTTT.

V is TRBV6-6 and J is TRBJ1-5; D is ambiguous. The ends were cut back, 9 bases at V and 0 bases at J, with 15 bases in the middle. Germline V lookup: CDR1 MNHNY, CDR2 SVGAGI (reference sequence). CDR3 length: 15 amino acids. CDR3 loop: CASTFGSNSNQPQHF. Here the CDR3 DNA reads TGTGCCAGTACCTTTGGGAGCAATAGCAATCAGCCCCAGCATTTT.

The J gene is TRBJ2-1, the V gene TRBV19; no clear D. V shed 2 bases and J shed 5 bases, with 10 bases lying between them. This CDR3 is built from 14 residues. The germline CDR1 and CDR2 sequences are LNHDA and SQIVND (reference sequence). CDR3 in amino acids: CASSITIQNNEQFF. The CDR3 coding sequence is TGTGCCAGTAGTATAACAATACAAAACAATGAGCAGTTCTTC.

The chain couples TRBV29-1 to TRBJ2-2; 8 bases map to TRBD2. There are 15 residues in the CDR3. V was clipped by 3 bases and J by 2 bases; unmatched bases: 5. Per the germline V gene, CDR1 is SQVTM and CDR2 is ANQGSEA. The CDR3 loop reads CSVDLGLANTGELFF. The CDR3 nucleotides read TGCAGCGTTGACCTCGGACTAGCCAACACCGGGGAGCTGTTTTTT.

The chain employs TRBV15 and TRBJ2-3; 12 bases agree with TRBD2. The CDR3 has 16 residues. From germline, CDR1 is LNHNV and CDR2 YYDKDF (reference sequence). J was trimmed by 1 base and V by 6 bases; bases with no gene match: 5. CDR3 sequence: CATRTSGSSGTDTQYF. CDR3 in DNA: TGTGCCACCAGGACTAGCGGGAGTTCGGGCACAGATACGCAGTATTTT.

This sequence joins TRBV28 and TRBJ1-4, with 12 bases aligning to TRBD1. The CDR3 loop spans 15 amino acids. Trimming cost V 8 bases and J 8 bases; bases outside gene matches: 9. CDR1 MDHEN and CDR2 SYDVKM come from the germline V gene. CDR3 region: CASGGQGAPGEKLFF. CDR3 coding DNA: TGTGCCAGCGGGGGACAGGGGGCGCCTGGGGAAAAACTGTTTTTT.